This TCR beta chain was captured in a study of blood T cell repertoires in COVID-19. Study background: Acute-phase and convalescent COVID-19 samples originated in the United States, Italy and Spain. Sources were T cells, B-cell-depleted T cells, or PBMCs; the material itself was cDNA or gDNA.

The V and J ends lost 4 bases and 5 bases respectively, with 8 bases between them. The germline V gene has CDR1 SGHDN and CDR2 FVKESK. The CDR3 contains 12 residues. In the authors' methods: Using reference gene primer amplification, nucleated cell counts were estimated. Only in-frame clones appear in the TCRdb table, and some are missing; sequencing was by immunoSEQ multiplex PCR. The D gene and trimming were derived from the DNA, and the V and J assignments and clone size from that table. This sample has nearly 200,000 clones; approximately 91% occur once, and the top ten carry 5% to 7.5%. The sample was peripheral blood. The chain joins TRBV14 to TRBJ1-2; maybe TRBD1 (6 bases). This receptor was identified in a woman aged 40 to 49 who had recovered from COVID-19. The CDR3 DNA is TGTGCCAGCAGCCCTCAGGGGTATGGCTACACCTTC. It specifies CASSPQGYGYTF.